Presented here are 27 T cell receptor beta chains from one specimen sequenced in a study of lymphopenia after photon versus proton radiotherapy. Data came from immunoSEQ multiplex PCR; TCRdb stores just in-frame clones and leaves some out. The data show tens of thousands of clones, 84% seen once. This material consisted of peripheral blood, taken from a patient treated with proton-based radiotherapy. These receptor sequences come from a man in his 60s with pancreatic cancer.

The gene calls are TRBV7-9 and TRBJ2-4, with TRBD2 matching 7 bases. This CDR3 is built from 15 residues. Germline V CDR1 and CDR2: SEHNR, FQNEAQ (reference sequence). The V gene end was trimmed by 5 bases and the J gene end by 5 bases; junction bases not matched to a gene: 9. CDR3: CASSRGVLAENIQYF. The CDR3 region has the DNA TGTGCCAGCAGCCGGGGGGTTCTAGCGGAAAACATTCAGTACTTC.

The table lists this clone with a few counts. The V gene is TRBV7-3, the J gene TRBJ2-2; 7 nucleotides agree with TRBD2. V trimming: 2 bases; J trimming: 4 bases; junction bases outside the gene matches: 4. The V gene's germline CDR1 is SGHTA and CDR2 FQGTGA. This CDR3 is built from 15 residues. The CDR3 DNA reads as TGTGCCAGCAGCTTACGGGCGGGAGCCACCGGGGAGCTGTTTTTT. This sequence encodes CASSLRAGATGELFF.

This clone was detected a few times. This chain joins TRBV29-1 and TRBJ2-5, with unresolved D. Trimming shortened V by 4 bases and J by 5 bases, and 20 bases separated the two germline ends. The germline CDR1 and CDR2 sequences are SQVTM and ANQGSEA. This CDR3 spans 15 amino acids. CDR3 residues: CSVGDYANILETQYF. As DNA, the CDR3 is TGCAGCGTTGGGGATTACGCTAATATCCTGGAGACCCAGTACTTC.

The chain carries TRBV25-1 and TRBJ1-1, with a weak D call TRBD1 (5 bases). The germline CDR1 and CDR2 sequences are MGHDK and SYGVNS. Deletions cut 6 bases from V and 11 bases from J, with 13 bases between. This CDR3 region has 11 residues. The CDR3 loop is CASRRGGWAFF. CDR3 DNA sequence: TGTGCCAGCAGGAGGGGAGGGTGGGCTTTCTTT.

The rearrangement joins TRBV11-2 to TRBJ2-7; 11 nucleotides agree with TRBD1. V lost 6 bases and J lost 6; bases outside the gene matches: 4. Germline CDR1 reads SGHAT; CDR2 reads FQNNGV. The CDR3 length is 13 residues. The chain's CDR3 is CASRPGTGGEQYF. In DNA, the CDR3 is TGTGCCAGCAGGCCCGGGACAGGGGGCGAGCAGTACTTC.

The genes are TRBV27 and TRBJ2-1; 11 bases line up with TRBD2. From germline, CDR1 is MNHEY and CDR2 SMNVEV (reference sequence). The CDR3 runs to 17 residues. J was trimmed by 5 bases and V by 6 bases; bases with no gene match: 12. For the CDR3, the DNA is TGTGCCAGCAGCGCCTCCCTACTAGCGGGAGTTAACAATGAGCAGTTCTTC. Protein sequence: CASSASLLAGVNNEQFF.

This clone was seen a few times. The V and J genes are TRBV4-3 and TRBJ2-1, with TRBD2 matching 15 bases. The V gene end was trimmed by 1 base and the J gene end by 1 base; junction bases not matched to a gene: 5. Germline-derived CDR1 and CDR2 are LGHNA and YSLEER. The CDR3 is 19 amino acids. The CDR3: CASSQGGLAGGRSYNEQFF. CDR3 in DNA: TGCGCCAGCAGCCAAGGGGGACTAGCGGGAGGACGGTCCTACAATGAGCAGTTCTTC.

V and J are TRBV6-5 and TRBJ2-3, with unresolved D. The germline V gene encodes CDR1 MNHEY and CDR2 SVGAGI. The CDR3 is made up of 16 amino acids. Trimming took off 0 bases at V and 0 bases at J, with 10 bases between the two ends. CDR3 protein: CASSYSQRASTDTQYF. The DNA of the CDR3 is TGTGCCAGCAGTTACTCCCAACGGGCTAGCACAGATACGCAGTATTTT.

This chain joins TRBV6-6 and TRBJ2-5, with D unclear. Germline values: CDR1 MNHNY, CDR2 SVGAGI (reference sequence). This CDR3 is 15 amino acids long. V was pared by 2 bases and J by 2 bases, with 12 bases between. CDR3 protein: CASSYPRAVQETQYF. DNA of the CDR3: TGTGCCAGCAGTTACCCTAGGGCAGTACAAGAGACCCAGTACTTC.

The chain couples TRBV18 to TRBJ2-6; D may match TRBD1 or TRBD2 (5 bases each). Trimming cost V 6 bases and J 0 bases, with 18 bases left between them. Germline assignment: CDR1 KGHSH and CDR2 LQKENI. This CDR3 spans 18 amino acids. The CDR3 loop is CASSYTGTASSGANVLTF. DNA for the CDR3: TGTGCCAGCTCGTATACCGGGACGGCGTCCTCTGGGGCCAACGTCCTGACTTTC.

This clone was observed a single time. This sequence joins TRBV10-1 and TRBJ2-3, with a weak D call TRBD1 (5 bases). Germline CDR1 WNHNN, CDR2 SYGVQD (reference sequence). The length of the CDR3 is 16 residues. The V gene lost 3 bases and the J gene lost 5 bases, with 18 bases spanning the gap. The CDR3 region is CASSDRQRSGEDTQYF. The CDR3 DNA reads as TGCGCCAGCAGTGACCGACAGCGAAGTGGGGAAGATACGCAGTATTTT.

This chain links TRBV7-6 with TRBJ2-3; 10 bases are shared with TRBD2. Per germline, CDR1 SGHVS and CDR2 FNYEAQ. V was clipped by 2 bases and J by 2 bases; unmatched bases: 4. CDR3 size: 16 residues. CDR3 protein: CASSLRTSGTTDTQYF. As DNA, the CDR3 is TGTGCCAGCAGCTTAAGGACTAGCGGAACCACAGATACGCAGTATTTT.

The chain has TRBV4-2 and TRBJ2-1; weak D call: TRBD1 (5 bases). Germline-derived CDR1 and CDR2 are LGHNA and YNFKEQ. The CDR3 length is 14 residues. Between the trimmed V and J ends, which lost 0 bases and 9 bases, there was a span of 12 bases. The CDR3 loop reads CASSQEGQRPEQFF. The CDR3 bases are TGTGCCAGCAGCCAAGAAGGACAACGGCCTGAGCAGTTCTTC.

This clone was observed a single time. This sequence joins TRBV5-1 and TRBJ1-5; TRBD1 is a possible D gene (6 bases). The CDR3 has 15 residues. V shed 0 bases and J shed 3 bases, with 10 bases lying between them. Germline-derived CDR1 and CDR2 are SGHRS and YFSETQ. In DNA, the CDR3 is TGCGCCAGCAGCTTGGCAGGGGCCGACAATCAGCCCCAGCATTTT. Residues: CASSLAGADNQPQHF.

V is TRBV6-5 and J is TRBJ2-7; D is perhaps TRBD1 (5 bases). The CDR3 loop spans 13 amino acids. Per germline, CDR1 MNHEY and CDR2 SVGAGI. Trimming left V 8 bases short and J 3 bases short, with 14 bases between. The CDR3 protein is CASGNRRYYEQYF. CDR3 sequence (DNA): TGTGCCAGCGGTAACAGGAGATACTACGAGCAGTACTTC.

The chain has TRBV6-1 and TRBJ2-5; D gene unclear. Germline V lookup: CDR1 MNHNS, CDR2 SASEGT. The CDR3 covers 15 residues. V lost 0 bases, J lost 4 bases, and 12 bases lay in between. The DNA of the CDR3 is TGTGCCAGCAGTGAAGCGGCCGTCAACCCAGAGACCCAGTACTTC. It encodes CASSEAAVNPETQYF.

The chain has TRBV11-2 and TRBJ2-3; 10 nucleotides line up with TRBD2. Germline loops: CDR1 SGHAT, CDR2 FQNNGV. Germline trimming cut 6 bases from V and 6 bases from J; bases unmatched to any gene: 18. CDR3 length equals 18 residues. The CDR3, as DNA: TGTGCCAGCAGTACTAGGGGCCCTCTAGCGGGAGCAGGGGATACGCAGTATTTT. Amino acids: CASSTRGPLAGAGDTQYF.

This chain connects TRBV18 to TRBJ2-2; TRBD1 aligns across 8 bases. Germline trimming cut 1 base from V and 3 bases from J; bases unmatched to any gene: 13. The CDR3 is 19 residues long. Germline lookup yields CDR1 KGHSH and CDR2 LQKENI. In DNA form, the CDR3 reads TGTGCCAGCTCACCACTAGGACCTGGGACAGGCGGGGACACCGGGGAGCTGTTTTTT. Its protein is CASSPLGPGTGGDTGELFF.

The chain has TRBV4-1 and TRBJ1-4; 8 nucleotides line up with TRBD1. Germline V gene sequence: CDR1 MGHRA, CDR2 YSYEKL. The CDR3 is made up of 16 amino acids. The trim removed 0 bases at V and 7 bases at J, leaving 7 bases unmatched. The CDR3 here is CASSQDHPTGGEKLFF. The CDR3 DNA is TGCGCCAGCAGCCAAGATCATCCCACAGGGGGTGAAAAACTGTTTTTT.

The chain couples TRBV7-9 to TRBJ1-1, with unresolved D. This CDR3 spans 14 amino acids. Germline assignment: CDR1 SEHNR and CDR2 FQNEAQ (reference sequence). Trimming took off 5 bases at V and 7 bases at J, with 17 bases between the two ends. CDR3 sequence reads: CASSPTLSSFEAFF. The CDR3 nucleotides are TGTGCCAGCAGCCCGACCCTCTCCTCGTTTGAAGCTTTCTTT.

V gene TRBV28 combines with J gene TRBJ2-7, with TRBD1 matching 10 bases. This CDR3 has 14 residues. Germline V gene lookup returns CDR1 MDHEN and CDR2 SYDVKM. Trimming at V came to 5 bases and at J to 7 bases, leaving 8 bases not matched to a gene. This CDR3 reads CASSTPGQGSEQYF. For the CDR3, the DNA is TGTGCCAGCAGTACCCCGGGACAGGGGTCGGAGCAGTACTTC. The full variable domain, in which reference TRBV28 and TRBJ2-7 provide the parts outside the CDR3, is DVKVTQSSRYLVKRTGEKVFLECVQDMDHENMFWYRQDPGLGLRLIYFSYDVKMKEKGDIPEGYSVSREKKERFSLILESASTNQTSMYLCASSTPGQGSEQYFGPGTRLTVT.

This clone occurred a few times. V gene TRBV2 combines with J gene TRBJ2-3; 9 bases are a match to TRBD1. This CDR3 region has 13 residues. The junction had 5 bases not matched to a gene; V was cut back by 9 bases and J by 4 bases. Germline V gene sequence: CDR1 SNHLY, CDR2 FYNNEI. The CDR3 protein is CASRTGVADTQYF. The CDR3 coding sequence is TGTGCCAGTCGGACAGGGGTAGCAGATACGCAGTATTTT.

This clone was picked up a small number of times. This chain links TRBV11-3 with TRBJ2-1, with TRBD2 matching 13 bases. V gave up 5 bases and J gave up 10 bases; unmatched junction bases: 8. CDR3 length: 15 amino acids. Germline assignment: CDR1 SGHNT and CDR2 YENEEA. The CDR3 DNA sequence: TGTGCCAGCAGCCTACGGACTAGCGGGAGCAGCGAGCAGTTCTTC. This translates into CASSLRTSGSSEQFF.

V and J are TRBV7-8 and TRBJ1-2, with 8 positions matching TRBD1. Germline assignment: CDR1 SGHVS and CDR2 FQNEAQ. With V trimmed by 2 bases and J by 3 bases, 2 bases remained unmatched. There are 14 residues in the CDR3. Here the CDR3 DNA reads TGTGCCAGCAGCTTACAGGGGGCGGACTATGGCTACACCTTC. Protein sequence: CASSLQGADYGYTF.

This chain uses TRBV10-1 with TRBJ1-1; D is unclear. The CDR3 length is 12 residues. V was clipped by 7 bases and J by 5 bases, with 11 bases between them. Germline-derived CDR1 and CDR2 are WNHNN and SYGVQD (reference sequence). The CDR3 here is CASNAGGTEAFF. CDR3 coding DNA: TGCGCCAGCAACGCGGGTGGGACTGAAGCTTTCTTT.

The V and J genes are TRBV7-8 and TRBJ1-1; no clear D. The V end was cut by 6 bases, the J end by 1 base, with 9 bases between. This CDR3 spans 13 amino acids. Germline CDR1 reads SGHVS; CDR2 reads FQNEAQ. CDR3 DNA: TGTGCCAGCAGAAAAGAACCGAACACTGAAGCTTTCTTT. Its translation: CASRKEPNTEAFF.

The V call is TRBV4-3, the J call TRBJ2-2, with 7 bases aligning to TRBD1. Per the germline V gene, CDR1 is LGHNA and CDR2 is YSLEER. This CDR3 has 15 residues. Trimming took 5 bases from V and 1 from J; bases not matched to a gene: 4. The CDR3 region is CASSAQGLNTGELFF. The CDR3 DNA follows: TGCGCCAGCAGCGCACAGGGGTTGAACACCGGGGAGCTGTTTTTT.